A single sample is the source of the 3 T cell receptor beta chains below, sequenced in a study of human T cells and chemical hapten exposure (dated by TCRdb to the early 2020s). The library was prepared using RACE. Sequenced on a NextSeq 500. TCRdb's own reprocessing of the public reads used fastp at Q25 and MiXCR and kept productive beta chains. Here each entry gathers all rows of one CDR3 protein and keeps the most common genes and DNA. Present in this sample are 120,000 to 150,000 distinct CDR3 sequences, roughly 10% of which were seen just once. The ten largest clones represent more than 1.1% of the sample. The time point label, as the study defines it: patch test 2, 6 weeks after DPC sensitization. The label giving this sample's treatment or condition can be read as: therapeutic diphenylcyclopropenone sensitization with weekly scalp DPC. Sequenced material: whole blood, taken in connection with sensitization to the hapten diphenylcyclopropenone (DPC). Receptors originate from a woman between 50 and 59 years old with alopecia areata. Some clones in this sample may be carry-over from other donors' samples.

With regard to this clonotype: Since a much larger clone is just one base distant, this may be a read error. This sequence joins TRBV10-3 and TRBJ2-7; 7 bases align to TRBD2. This CDR3 spans 11 amino acids. Germline V gene data show CDR1 as ENHRY and CDR2 as SYGVKD. With 8 bases clipped from V and 12 bases from J, the junction kept 10 bases outside the gene matches. The CDR3 loop reads CAIGNPGTTYF. CDR3 sequence (DNA): TGTGCCATCGGTAACCCCGGGACTACGTACTTC.

This clonotype was counted at least ten times. The rearrangement joins TRBV7-9 to TRBJ2-3; 7 bases agree with TRBD2. The germline gives CDR1 SEHNR, CDR2 FQNEAQ (reference sequence). CDR3 length: 14 residues. V lost 3 bases to trimming and J lost 2 bases; unmatched junction nucleotides: 2. In nucleotides, the CDR3 is TGTGCCAGCAGCTTCGGGACTAACACAGATACGCAGTATTTT. It yields the protein CASSFGTNTDTQYF.

This clonotype was counted many times. The gene calls are TRBV9 and TRBJ2-1, with 9 bases matching TRBD2. Germline V gives CDR1 SGDLS, CDR2 YYNGEE. The CDR3 is made up of 17 amino acids. J gave up 5 bases and V 0 bases, and 9 bases lay outside the gene matches. The CDR3 loop reads CASSVEFWSSGNNEQFF. Written as DNA, the CDR3 is TGTGCCAGCAGCGTAGAATTTTGGTCTAGCGGGAACAATGAGCAGTTCTTC.